This T cell receptor beta chain was found in a study of technical replicates of blood from several donors (dated by TCRdb to 2016 to 2017). Spanning cysteine to phenylalanine, the CDR3 consists of 15 amino acids. Of the read, only the CDR3 DNA is kept; its 45 bases are in frame from base 1. The CDR1 and CDR2 encoded by the germline V gene are MGHDK and SYGVNS. At the junction V is shortened by 2 bases and J by 7 bases, with 14 bases in between. This clone was detected only once. Its antigen is not yet known. No much larger clone exists at a distance of one base, and base qualities are not known. The receptor library was made with the immunoSEQ multiplex PCR assay. TCRdb took this table from immuneACCESS and kept in-frame rearrangements with V and J called. Such tables lack part of the clones; where checked against another copy, unresolved V genes explain under half of the gap, and the rest is unexplained. For this sample the table gives 60,000 to 70,000 clones, of which roughly 98% were detected only once. The top ten hold about 0.16% of the sample.

This clonotype originated in a human donor in good health. The sequenced sample consisted of T cells isolated from PBMCs. The V and J genes are TRBV25-1 and TRBJ1-4; D gene: possibly TRBD1, on 6 matching bases. For the CDR3, the sequence is CASSERGGSGEKLFF. The nucleotides are TGTGCCAGCAGTGAAAGGGGGGGCTCGGGTGAAAAACTGTTTTTT. The full variable domain, with segments outside the CDR3 supplied by the reference TRBV25-1 and TRBJ1-4 proteins, appears as EADIYQTPRYLVIGTGKKITLECSQTMGHDKMYWYQQDPGMELHLIHYSYGVNSTEKGDLSSESTVSRIRTEHFPLTLESARPSHTSQYLCASSERGGSGEKLFFGSGTQLSVL.